The subject of this entry is one TCR beta chain. Its binding antigen is unknown. Base qualities are not provided; no much larger clone lies one nucleotide away. Receptors were amplified or captured by the immunoSEQ multiplex PCR assay. The clones in this table, taken by TCRdb from immuneACCESS, are in-frame only. Not every clone is retained; where verified, under half of the shortfall comes from an unresolved V gene, and the cause of the rest is unknown. The sample has 450,000 to 650,000 clones on record, around 82% of them singletons. Together, the top ten hold less than 0.015% of the sample. The data were taken from a study of shared T cell receptors in the human thymus (TCRdb year 2021). For context, the study as a whole: The study examined how self-reactive, shared T-cell receptor alpha chains are generated in the human thymus.

This same sample was also taken into another study, of human thymus T cells. The second investigation adds: The donors were immunologically healthy infants in Finland who had open corrective cardiac surgery for congenital heart defects. The thymus tissue came from surgical resects taken out during corrective cardiac surgery. V and J gene segment usage appeared biased in both thymic and peripheral blood repertoires. Highly overlapping thymic TCR repertoires among unrelated individuals were reported in the related research. The study used under 10 infant thymus samples plus four related peripheral blood samples to characterize TCR alpha and beta repertoires. The infant donors were about 6 to 244 days old, and the cohort included six or seven males and a couple of females. Thymocytes were mechanically released from the tissue and were stored as pellets of about 10-30 million cells at -70 degrees C. A QIAsymphony instrument was used to extract genomic DNA from frozen cell pellets. Using the immunoSEQ multiplex PCR assay, the TCRB and TCRAD loci were amplified from a standardized quantity of quality-controlled genomic DNA. Amplicons spanned the V(D)J region at a length sufficient to cover the CDR3 and identify V and J genes. The amplicons were sequenced on an Illumina platform via the commercial immunoSEQ service. Primer bias and sequencing errors were corrected as previously described, and TCRAD and TCRB were defined on the basis of the IMGT database. immunoSEQ Analyzer 3.0 and VDJTools were used for repertoire analysis, which covered basic statistics, V/J segment usage, diversity estimates, rarefaction and pairwise overlap. Diversity was estimated using the Chao1, ChaoE, Efron-Thisted, Shannon and inverse Simpson indices, and was also estimated on datasets down-sampled to the size of the smallest sample. Repertoire overlap was determined by strict matching of CDR3 nucleotide sequence, V gene and J gene, and Jaccard-based multidimensional scaling clustering was applied. On average, roughly 800,000 unique TCRB clonotypes were obtained from thymus samples, compared with 70,000 to 90,000 from blood samples.

This receptor was obtained from a boy under two years old with a congenital heart defect. Donor details come from another sample of the same person, matched by shared clones. The sample comprised thymocytes.

The CDR3 region has the sequence CASSFRVAGGQNNEQFF. The nucleotides read TGTGCCAGCAGTTTTCGGGTAGCGGGAGGGCAGAACAATGAGCAGTTCTTC. In this chain, TRBV28 is recombined with TRBJ2-1; a stretch of 11 junction bases matches TRBD2. The CDR3 sequence holds 17 residues, the cysteine and phenylalanine included. Of the read, only the CDR3 DNA is kept; its 51 bases are in frame from base 1. For this chain, trimming is 3 bases at the V end and 5 bases at the J end, and the number of junction bases without a gene match is 9. CDR1 and CDR2 were assigned from the germline V gene as MDHEN and SYDVKM.